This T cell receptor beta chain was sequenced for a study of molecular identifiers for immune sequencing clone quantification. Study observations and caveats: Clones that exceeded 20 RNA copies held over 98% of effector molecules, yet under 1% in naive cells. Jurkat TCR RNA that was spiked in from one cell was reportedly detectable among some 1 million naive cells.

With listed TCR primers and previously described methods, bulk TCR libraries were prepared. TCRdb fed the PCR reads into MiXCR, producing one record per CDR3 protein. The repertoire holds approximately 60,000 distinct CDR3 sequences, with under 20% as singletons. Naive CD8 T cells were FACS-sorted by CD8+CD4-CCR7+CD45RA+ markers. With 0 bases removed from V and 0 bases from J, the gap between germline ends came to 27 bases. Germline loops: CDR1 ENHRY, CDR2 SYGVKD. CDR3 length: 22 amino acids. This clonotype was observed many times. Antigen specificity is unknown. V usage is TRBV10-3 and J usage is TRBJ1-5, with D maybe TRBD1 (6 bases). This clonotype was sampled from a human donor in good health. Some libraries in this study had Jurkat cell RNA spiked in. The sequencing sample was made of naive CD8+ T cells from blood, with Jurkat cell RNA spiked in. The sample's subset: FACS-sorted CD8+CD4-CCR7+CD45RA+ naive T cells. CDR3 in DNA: TGTGCCATCAGTGAGTCTAGGAGTTTGGGGCAGGGGCAAAAATATAGCAATCAGCCCCAGCATTTT. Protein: CAISESRSLGQGQKYSNQPQHF.